This record concerns one T cell receptor beta chain sequence. The antigen is unknown. The V end lost 4 bases, the J end lost 4 bases, and 14 bases lay between the germline ends. Germline lookup yields CDR1 MNHEY and CDR2 SMNVEV (reference sequence). This CDR3 comprises 14 residues. TCR beta libraries were prepared from cDNA with unique molecular identifiers. TCRdb called the PCR reads again in MiXCR, with one record for every CDR3 protein. The data contain fewer than 700,000 distinct CDR3 sequences, about 40% of them singletons. This entry is derived from a study of post-analysis software for immune sequencing data. Across the study: The disease courses covered relapsing-remitting, secondary progressive and progressive-relapsing multiple sclerosis. Findings and caveats of the study: A handful of TRBV segments were significantly more frequent in patients than in controls. TRBV5-6, TRBV5-1 and TRBV20-1 were among these segments.

This sequence was found in a girl between 5 and 17 years old with multiple sclerosis. The V gene is TRBV27, the J gene TRBJ2-7, with a weak D call TRBD2 (5 bases). Sequencing was performed on blood. CDR3 sequence: CASSYQGGIYEQYF. CDR3 DNA sequence: TGTGCCAGCAGTTACCAAGGAGGTATTTACGAGCAGTACTTC.